The rows below give T cell receptor beta chains drawn from one sample of a study of blood T cell repertoires in COVID-19. The repertoire was sequenced with immunoSEQ multiplex PCR; TCRdb's copy has only in-frame clones and lacks some. Seen here are about 170,000 clones, 80% to 85% observed once, and the top ten hold less than 3%. The sequencing sample was made of peripheral blood. Receptors originate from a human donor with acute or convalescent COVID-19. The donor label of this sample is uncertain. Both conserved end residues are part of each CDR3. D genes are given only for firm matches. A clone size is listed for some rows: how often the clone was seen (once, few, many), or a class if it is expanded.

v_gene: TRBV2; d_gene: NA; abundance: NA; j_gene: TRBJ1-2; CDR3nt: TGTGCCAGCAGCAGGGTTAACTATGGCTACACCTTC; CDR3aa: CASSRVNYGYTF
v_gene: TRBV30; d_gene: TRBD1; abundance: once; j_gene: TRBJ1-2; CDR3nt: TGTGCCTGGAGTGTAGGGGACAGTAACTATGGCTACACCTTC; CDR3aa: CAWSVGDSNYGYTF
v_gene: TRBV6-5; d_gene: NA; abundance: NA; j_gene: TRBJ1-5; CDR3nt: TGTGCCAGCGGGTCTGCAGGGGGCAATCAGCCCCAGCATTTT; CDR3aa: CASGSAGGNQPQHF
v_gene: TRBV7-9; d_gene: NA; abundance: NA; j_gene: TRBJ1-4; CDR3nt: TGTGCCAGCAGCCGACTGGGTGCAACTAATGAAAAACTGTTTTTT; CDR3aa: CASSRLGATNEKLFF
v_gene: TRBV10-3; d_gene: TRBD1; abundance: few; j_gene: TRBJ1-1; CDR3nt: TGTGCCATCAGTGGAAGGGGGCCTAGTGAAGCTTTCTTT; CDR3aa: CAISGRGPSEAFF
v_gene: TRBV6-5; d_gene: TRBD1; abundance: NA; j_gene: TRBJ1-4; CDR3nt: TGTGCCAGCAGCACGGACAGGGCAACTAATGAAAAACTGTTTTTT; CDR3aa: CASSTDRATNEKLFF
v_gene: TRBV6-5; d_gene: TRBD2; abundance: NA; j_gene: TRBJ2-1; CDR3nt: TGTGCCAGCAGTCCGGGACTAGCGGGGTACAATGAGCAGTTCTTC; CDR3aa: CASSPGLAGYNEQFF
v_gene: TRBV2; d_gene: NA; abundance: few; j_gene: TRBJ1-1; CDR3nt: TGTGCCAGCAGCCCCCAGACAGGACTGAACACTGAAGCTTTCTTT; CDR3aa: CASSPQTGLNTEAFF
v_gene: TRBV2; d_gene: TRBD2; abundance: NA; j_gene: TRBJ2-1; CDR3nt: TGTGCCAGCAGACCTCCGGGACTAGCGGGAGTTTATGAGCAGTTCTTC; CDR3aa: CASRPPGLAGVYEQFF
v_gene: TRBV5-1; d_gene: NA; abundance: NA; j_gene: TRBJ1-6; CDR3nt: TGCGCCAGCAGCTCGCAGGGCTCCTATAATTCACCCCTCCACTTT; CDR3aa: CASSSQGSYNSPLHF
v_gene: TRBV4-1; d_gene: NA; abundance: NA; j_gene: TRBJ2-1; CDR3nt: TGCGCCAGCAGCCAAGATTTAACCCCTGGAGCGGGTGAGCAGTTCTTC; CDR3aa: CASSQDLTPGAGEQFF
v_gene: TRBV2; d_gene: NA; abundance: NA; j_gene: TRBJ2-2; CDR3nt: TGTGCCAGCACTCAAGGGGGGGCGGACACCGGGGAGCTGTTTTTT; CDR3aa: CASTQGGADTGELFF
v_gene: TRBV11-2; d_gene: NA; abundance: NA; j_gene: TRBJ1-1; CDR3nt: TGTGCCAGCAGCTTAGATGCGGGAGGGAACACTGAAGCTTTCTTT; CDR3aa: CASSLDAGGNTEAFF
v_gene: TRBV6-5; d_gene: NA; abundance: NA; j_gene: TRBJ2-2; CDR3nt: TGTGCCAGCAGTCGGGGGGCGCGGACCGGGGAGCTGTTTTTT; CDR3aa: CASSRGARTGELFF
v_gene: TRBV12-5; d_gene: TRBD2; abundance: NA; j_gene: TRBJ2-3; CDR3nt: TGTGCTAGTGGTTTGGAGCGGGGTAGGACAGATACGCAGTATTTT; CDR3aa: CASGLERGRTDTQYF
v_gene: TRBV15; d_gene: NA; abundance: NA; j_gene: TRBJ1-1; CDR3nt: TGTGCCACCAGCAGTCGGATGACAGGTGGAACTGAAGCTTTCTTT; CDR3aa: CATSSRMTGGTEAFF
v_gene: TRBV18; d_gene: NA; abundance: once; j_gene: TRBJ2-7; CDR3nt: TGTGCCAGCTCACCTACTTCCTACGAGCAGTACTTC; CDR3aa: CASSPTSYEQYF
v_gene: TRBV13; d_gene: NA; abundance: few; j_gene: TRBJ1-2; CDR3nt: TGTGCCAGCAGCTTAGGTGTATCGAGACAGAAAGCCTATGGCTACACCTTC; CDR3aa: CASSLGVSRQKAYGYTF
v_gene: TRBV6-5; d_gene: TRBD1; abundance: NA; j_gene: TRBJ1-5; CDR3nt: TGTGCCAGCACCCCAACAGGGGAACCTCAGCCCCAGCATTTT; CDR3aa: CASTPTGEPQPQHF
v_gene: TRBV28; d_gene: TRBD2; abundance: NA; j_gene: TRBJ2-1; CDR3nt: TGTGCCAGCAGTTTACCATTGACTAGCGGGAGCCGGAATGAGCAGTTCTTC; CDR3aa: CASSLPLTSGSRNEQFF
v_gene: TRBV21-1; d_gene: NA; abundance: NA; j_gene: TRBJ1-1; CDR3nt: TGTGCCAGCAGCAAAGGGGGAGGGCCCGACACTGAAGCTTTCTTT; CDR3aa: CASSKGGGPDTEAFF
v_gene: TRBV5-1; d_gene: TRBD2; abundance: NA; j_gene: TRBJ2-3; CDR3nt: TGCGCCAGCAGCTTGGCCTTTAGCGGGAGCACAGATACGCAGTATTTT; CDR3aa: CASSLAFSGSTDTQYF
v_gene: TRBV10-3; d_gene: TRBD2; abundance: NA; j_gene: TRBJ2-7; CDR3nt: TGTGCCATCACCAAGGGACTAGCGGAGTCCTACGAGCAGTACTTC; CDR3aa: CAITKGLAESYEQYF
v_gene: TRBV6-1; d_gene: NA; abundance: NA; j_gene: TRBJ1-5; CDR3nt: TGTGCCAGCAGTGAAGGGGGGGGCAATCAGCCCCAGCATTTT; CDR3aa: CASSEGGGNQPQHF
v_gene: TRBV6-5; d_gene: TRBD1; abundance: NA; j_gene: TRBJ1-5; CDR3nt: TGTGCCAGCATGCGGGACAGGGTCTCCCAGCCCCAGCATTTT; CDR3aa: CASMRDRVSQPQHF
v_gene: TRBV6-5; d_gene: TRBD1; abundance: NA; j_gene: TRBJ2-3; CDR3nt: TGTGCCAGCACTGGGACAGGGGGTTTTGGAGATACGCAGTATTTT; CDR3aa: CASTGTGGFGDTQYF
v_gene: TRBV28; d_gene: TRBD1; abundance: NA; j_gene: TRBJ1-2; CDR3nt: TGTGCCAGCAGATCCGGGACAGGGGAACGCTACACCTTC; CDR3aa: CASRSGTGERYTF
v_gene: TRBV6-1; d_gene: NA; abundance: NA; j_gene: TRBJ1-2; CDR3nt: TGTGCCAGCAGTGAGAGGGACTGGTATGGCTACACCTTC; CDR3aa: CASSERDWYGYTF
v_gene: TRBV19; d_gene: TRBD1; abundance: NA; j_gene: TRBJ1-2; CDR3nt: TGTGCCAGTAGCACAGGGGCTAACTATGGCTACACCTTC; CDR3aa: CASSTGANYGYTF
v_gene: TRBV5-4; d_gene: TRBD1; abundance: NA; j_gene: TRBJ2-1; CDR3nt: TGTGCCAGCAGCTTGGCCGGGACAGGGCAATACAATGAGCAGTTCTTC; CDR3aa: CASSLAGTGQYNEQFF
v_gene: TRBV28; d_gene: TRBD1; abundance: NA; j_gene: TRBJ1-4; CDR3nt: TGTGCCAGCAGTTCGGGACAGGTTAATGAAAAACTGTTTTTT; CDR3aa: CASSSGQVNEKLFF
v_gene: TRBV3-1/TRBV3-2; d_gene: NA; abundance: NA; j_gene: TRBJ2-7; CDR3nt: TGTGCCAGCAGCCAAGCTACCTTTTACAGCTCCTACGAGCAGTACTTC; CDR3aa: CASSQATFYSSYEQYF
v_gene: TRBV30; d_gene: NA; abundance: NA; j_gene: TRBJ2-3; CDR3nt: TGTGCCTGGAGTCCAGGGCGCACAGATACGCAGTATTTT; CDR3aa: CAWSPGRTDTQYF
v_gene: TRBV18; d_gene: TRBD1; abundance: NA; j_gene: TRBJ1-1; CDR3nt: TGTGCCAGCTCACCGACAGGGGGTGACACTGAAGCTTTCTTT; CDR3aa: CASSPTGGDTEAFF
v_gene: TRBV6-1; d_gene: NA; abundance: NA; j_gene: TRBJ2-6; CDR3nt: TGTGCCAGCAGTGGACAGGACCTCTCTGGGGCCAACGTCCTGACTTTC; CDR3aa: CASSGQDLSGANVLTF
v_gene: TRBV7-3; d_gene: NA; abundance: NA; j_gene: TRBJ1-1; CDR3nt: TGTGCCAGCAGTCGCCAGGGAGGGACGAACACTGAAGCTTTCTTT; CDR3aa: CASSRQGGTNTEAFF
v_gene: TRBV5-1; d_gene: TRBD2; abundance: NA; j_gene: TRBJ2-3; CDR3nt: TGCGCCAGCAGTACGTCCAATTCAGCGGGGGGGAGCACAGATACGCAGTATTTT; CDR3aa: CASSTSNSAGGSTDTQYF
v_gene: TRBV10-3; d_gene: TRBD1; abundance: NA; j_gene: TRBJ1-6; CDR3nt: TGTGCCATCACCGAGGACAGGCCTAATAATTCACCCCTCCACTTT; CDR3aa: CAITEDRPNNSPLHF
v_gene: TRBV30; d_gene: NA; abundance: once; j_gene: TRBJ2-2; CDR3nt: TGTGCCTGGGAGCCCGGACTGTACACCGGGGAGCTGTTTTTT; CDR3aa: CAWEPGLYTGELFF
v_gene: TRBV7-9; d_gene: NA; abundance: NA; j_gene: TRBJ1-5; CDR3nt: TGTGCCAGCAGAATCGGGGATCAGCCCCAGCATTTT; CDR3aa: CASRIGDQPQHF
v_gene: TRBV10-3; d_gene: TRBD2; abundance: NA; j_gene: TRBJ2-7; CDR3nt: TGTGCCATCAGTGGACTAGCGGGGGACTACGAGCAGTACTTC; CDR3aa: CAISGLAGDYEQYF
v_gene: TRBV7-9; d_gene: NA; abundance: few; j_gene: TRBJ1-4; CDR3nt: TGTGCCAGCAGCTTAATTTTTGCGCTGAGGGATGAAAAACTGTTTTTT; CDR3aa: CASSLIFALRDEKLFF
v_gene: TRBV7-9; d_gene: NA; abundance: NA; j_gene: TRBJ1-4; CDR3nt: TGTGCCAGCAGCCCCAGGGGTTTGTCTAATGAAAAACTGTTTTTT; CDR3aa: CASSPRGLSNEKLFF
v_gene: TRBV4-1; d_gene: NA; abundance: NA; j_gene: TRBJ2-5; CDR3nt: TGCGCCAGCAGCCAAGATGGCGGCGCAGAGACCCAGTACTTC; CDR3aa: CASSQDGGAETQYF
v_gene: TRBV10-2; d_gene: NA; abundance: NA; j_gene: TRBJ1-1; CDR3nt: TGCGCCAGCAGTGGATTCCGAACAGGACCGAACACTGAAGCTTTCTTT; CDR3aa: CASSGFRTGPNTEAFF
v_gene: TRBV6-5; d_gene: TRBD1; abundance: NA; j_gene: TRBJ2-7; CDR3nt: TGTGCCAGCACACTCCGGGACAGGGCCTCCTACGAGCAGTACTTC; CDR3aa: CASTLRDRASYEQYF
v_gene: TRBV19; d_gene: TRBD2; abundance: once; j_gene: TRBJ2-1; CDR3nt: TGTGCCAGTAGTATAGGCCAAATTAGTGGCGGGGGTGAGCAGTTCTTC; CDR3aa: CASSIGQISGGGEQFF
v_gene: TRBV7-6; d_gene: TRBD2; abundance: NA; j_gene: TRBJ2-3; CDR3nt: TGTGCCAGCAGCTGGAGACCGACTAGCGGGGGGGGAAATACGCAGTATTTT; CDR3aa: CASSWRPTSGGGNTQYF
v_gene: TRBV30; d_gene: TRBD1; abundance: NA; j_gene: TRBJ1-1; CDR3nt: TGTGCCTGGGGACAGGGGGCGAAAATGAACACTGAAGCTTTCTTT; CDR3aa: CAWGQGAKMNTEAFF
v_gene: TRBV13; d_gene: TRBD2; abundance: once; j_gene: TRBJ2-3; CDR3nt: TGTGCCAGTCGACTAGCGGGGCGTTCTAGCACAGATACGCAGTATTTT; CDR3aa: CASRLAGRSSTDTQYF
v_gene: TRBV7-8; d_gene: TRBD2; abundance: NA; j_gene: TRBJ2-5; CDR3nt: TGTGCCAGCAGCTTAGGGGCGGGGGGAGATCCTAGGGAGACCCAGTACTTC; CDR3aa: CASSLGAGGDPRETQYF
v_gene: TRBV5-4; d_gene: TRBD2; abundance: NA; j_gene: TRBJ2-1; CDR3nt: TGTGCCAGCAGCCCAGGGCTAGCGGGAGCCTATGAGCAGTTCTTC; CDR3aa: CASSPGLAGAYEQFF
v_gene: TRBV6-5; d_gene: NA; abundance: NA; j_gene: TRBJ1-3; CDR3nt: TGTGCCAGCAGTTACTCCAGACAGAACTCTGGAAACACCATATATTTT; CDR3aa: CASSYSRQNSGNTIYF
v_gene: TRBV7-3; d_gene: TRBD2; abundance: NA; j_gene: TRBJ2-3; CDR3nt: TGTGCCAGCAGCTTAAAGGGCGCTAGGACTAGCGGAACCACAGATACGCAGTATTTT; CDR3aa: CASSLKGARTSGTTDTQYF
v_gene: TRBV5-6; d_gene: TRBD1; abundance: NA; j_gene: TRBJ2-2; CDR3nt: TGTGCCAGCAGCCCGGACAGGGGACTAACCGGGGAGCTGTTTTTT; CDR3aa: CASSPDRGLTGELFF
v_gene: TRBV18; d_gene: NA; abundance: NA; j_gene: TRBJ1-1; CDR3nt: TGTGCCAGCTCACCGACCAGGGCTAACACTGAAGCTTTCTTT; CDR3aa: CASSPTRANTEAFF
v_gene: TRBV19; d_gene: TRBD1; abundance: NA; j_gene: TRBJ1-4; CDR3nt: TGTGCCAGTAGGCGGGACAGTGCAACTAATGAAAAACTGTTTTTT; CDR3aa: CASRRDSATNEKLFF